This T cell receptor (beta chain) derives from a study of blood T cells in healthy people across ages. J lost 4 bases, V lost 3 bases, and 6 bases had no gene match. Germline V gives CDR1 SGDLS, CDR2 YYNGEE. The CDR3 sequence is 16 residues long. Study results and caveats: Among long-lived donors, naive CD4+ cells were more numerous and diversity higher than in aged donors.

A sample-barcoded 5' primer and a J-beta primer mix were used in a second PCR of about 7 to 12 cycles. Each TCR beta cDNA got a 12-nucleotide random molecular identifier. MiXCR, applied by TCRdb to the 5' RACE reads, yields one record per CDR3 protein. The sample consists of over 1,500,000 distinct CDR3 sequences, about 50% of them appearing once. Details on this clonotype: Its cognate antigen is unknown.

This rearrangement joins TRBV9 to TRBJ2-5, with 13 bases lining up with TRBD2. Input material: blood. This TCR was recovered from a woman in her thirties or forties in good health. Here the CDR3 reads CASSGTSGGGSETQYF. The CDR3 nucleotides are TGTGCCAGCAGCGGGACTAGCGGGGGAGGATCAGAGACCCAGTACTTC.